Below, one T cell receptor beta chain is given with its context. The antigen remains unidentified. The record originates from a study of cytomegalovirus exposure and HLA in healthy donors. Germline V gene data show CDR1 as SGDLS and CDR2 as YYNGEE. V was shortened by 0 bases and J by 0 bases, with 7 bases between the two germline ends. The CDR3 contains 14 residues. Study-level findings and limits: Judged likely to be a sequencing artifact was a cluster of highly shared sequence variants.

PCR involved 60 Vbeta and 13 Jbeta primers. In the original workflow: Counted up in a later analysis, unique TCR beta chains came to some 80 million, with about 9.9 million shared. Here immunoSEQ multiplex PCR was the method, and the copy in TCRdb shows in-frame clones only, minus some. V and J calls and clone size are copied from that table; D and trimming were computed from the DNA. The table has 85,000 to 100,000 clones, around 60% seen once. Healthy bone marrow donors formed the donor group. This donor's file did not include a recorded CMV serostatus. Input material: PBMCs. This chain joins TRBV9 and TRBJ2-7; D is unresolved. The receptor comes from a human donor in good health. The CDR3 coding sequence is TGTGCCAGCAGCGTAGCAGGATACTCCTACGAGCAGTACTTC. Its translation: CASSVAGYSYEQYF.